What follows is one TCR beta chain and its context. The sample belongs to a study of blood T cell dynamics during melanoma immunotherapy. Produced via immunoSEQ multiplex PCR; TCRdb's table is partial and in-frame only. Among approximately 15,000 clones listed, around 85% were seen once. V dropped 2 bases and J dropped 1 base, with 12 bases sitting between them. There are 16 residues in the CDR3. Per the germline V gene, CDR1 is SGHTA and CDR2 is FQGTGA. Time point of the sample: pre-treatment baseline. This chain uses TRBV7-3 with TRBJ2-1; D gene unclear. The TCR originated in a human donor with melanoma. The sequencing here drew on blood, taken from a patient treated with checkpoint blockade. The DNA of the CDR3 is TGTGCCAGCAGCTTATCTGTGGTGGGGTCCTACAATGAGCAGTTCTTC. It encodes CASSLSVVGSYNEQFF.